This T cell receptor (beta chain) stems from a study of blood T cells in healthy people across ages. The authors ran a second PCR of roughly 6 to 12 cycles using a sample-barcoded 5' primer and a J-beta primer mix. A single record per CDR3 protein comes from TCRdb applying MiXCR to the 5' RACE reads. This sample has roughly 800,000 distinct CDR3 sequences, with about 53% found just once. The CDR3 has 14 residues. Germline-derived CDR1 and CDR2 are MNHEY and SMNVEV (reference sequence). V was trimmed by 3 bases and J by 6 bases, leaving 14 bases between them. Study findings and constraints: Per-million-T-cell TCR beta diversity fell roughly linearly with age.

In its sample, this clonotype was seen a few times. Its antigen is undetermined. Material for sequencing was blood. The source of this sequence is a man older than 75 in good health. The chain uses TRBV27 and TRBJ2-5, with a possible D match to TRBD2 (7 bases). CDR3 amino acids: CASSLGGGGKTQYF. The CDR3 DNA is TGTGCCAGCAGTTTGGGAGGGGGTGGAAAGACCCAGTACTTC.